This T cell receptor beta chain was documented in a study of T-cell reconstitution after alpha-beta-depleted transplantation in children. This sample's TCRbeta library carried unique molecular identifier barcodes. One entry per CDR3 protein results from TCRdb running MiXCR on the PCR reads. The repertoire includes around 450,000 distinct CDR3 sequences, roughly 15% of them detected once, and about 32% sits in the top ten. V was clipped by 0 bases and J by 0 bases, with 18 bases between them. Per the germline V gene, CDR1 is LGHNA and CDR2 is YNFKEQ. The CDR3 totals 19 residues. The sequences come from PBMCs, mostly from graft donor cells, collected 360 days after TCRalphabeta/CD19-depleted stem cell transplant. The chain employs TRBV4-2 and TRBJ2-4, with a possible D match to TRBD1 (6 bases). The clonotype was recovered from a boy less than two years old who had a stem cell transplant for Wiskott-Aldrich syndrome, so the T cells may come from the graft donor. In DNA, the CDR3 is TGTGCCAGCAGCCAAGATGGGGAACAGGGACGACTAGCCAAAAACATTCAGTACTTC. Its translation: CASSQDGEQGRLAKNIQYF.